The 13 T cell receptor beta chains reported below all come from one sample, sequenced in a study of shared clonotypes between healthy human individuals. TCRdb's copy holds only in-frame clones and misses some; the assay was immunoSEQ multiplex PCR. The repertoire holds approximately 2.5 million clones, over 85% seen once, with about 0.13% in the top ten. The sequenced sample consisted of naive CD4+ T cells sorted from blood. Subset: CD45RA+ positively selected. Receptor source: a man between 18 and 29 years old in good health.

CDR3 amino acids: CASRLDSGAYEQYF. For the CDR3, the DNA is TGTGCCAGCAGGCTAGACTCGGGAGCCTACGAGCAGTACTTC. J is TRBJ2-7 and V is TRBV5-4, with D perhaps TRBD2 (6 bases). The CDR3 has 14 amino acids. Trimming stripped 5 bases from V and 2 bases from J, with 14 bases between. Per germline, CDR1 SGHNT and CDR2 YYREEE (reference sequence).

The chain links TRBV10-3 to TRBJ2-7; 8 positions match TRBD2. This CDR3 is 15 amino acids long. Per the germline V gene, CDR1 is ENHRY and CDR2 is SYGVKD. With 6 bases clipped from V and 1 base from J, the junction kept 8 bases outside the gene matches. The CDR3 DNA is TGTGCCATCAGGCCCAGCGGGAGCTGGTCCTACGAGCAGTACTTC. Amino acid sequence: CAIRPSGSWSYEQYF.

CDR3 bases: TGTGCCAGCAGCCTGAAGGACAGGGGTGGGTACGAGCAGTACTTC. Its protein product is CASSLKDRGGYEQYF. V usage is TRBV7-6 and J usage is TRBJ2-7; TRBD1 matches at 9 bases. CDR3 length: 15 amino acids. Germline loops: CDR1 SGHVS, CDR2 FNYEAQ. J lost 4 bases, V lost 5 bases, and 9 bases had no gene match.

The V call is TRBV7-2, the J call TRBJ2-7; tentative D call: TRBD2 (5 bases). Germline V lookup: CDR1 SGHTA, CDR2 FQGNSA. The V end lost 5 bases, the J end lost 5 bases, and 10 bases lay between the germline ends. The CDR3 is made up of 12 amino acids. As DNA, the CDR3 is TGTGCCAGCAGCCTGGACTGGGACGAGCAGTACTTC. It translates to CASSLDWDEQYF.

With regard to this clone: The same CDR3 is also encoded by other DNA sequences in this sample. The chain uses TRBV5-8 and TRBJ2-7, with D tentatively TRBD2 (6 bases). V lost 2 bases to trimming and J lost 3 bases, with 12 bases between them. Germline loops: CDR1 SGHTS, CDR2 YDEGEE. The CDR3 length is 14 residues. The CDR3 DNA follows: TGTGCCAGCAGCTTTAGGACGGGGGTCTACGAGCAGTACTTC. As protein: CASSFRTGVYEQYF.

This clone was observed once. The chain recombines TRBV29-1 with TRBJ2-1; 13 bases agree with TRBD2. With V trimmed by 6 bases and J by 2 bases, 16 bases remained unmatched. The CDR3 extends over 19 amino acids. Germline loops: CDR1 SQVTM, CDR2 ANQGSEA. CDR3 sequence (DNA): TGCAGCGTCCCTCCTTGGGGGACTAGCGGGATTAAGACCTACAATGAGCAGTTCTTC. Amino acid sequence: CSVPPWGTSGIKTYNEQFF.

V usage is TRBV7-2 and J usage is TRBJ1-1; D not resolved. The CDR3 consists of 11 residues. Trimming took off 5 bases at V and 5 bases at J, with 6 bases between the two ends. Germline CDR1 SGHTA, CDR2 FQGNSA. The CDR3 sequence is CASSVLTEAFF. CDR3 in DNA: TGTGCCAGCAGCGTACTGACTGAAGCTTTCTTT.

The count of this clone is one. The CDR3 loop is CASSEDWVGYGYTF. DNA of the CDR3: TGTGCCAGCAGTGAAGATTGGGTCGGCTATGGCTACACCTTC. The chain links TRBV6-1 to TRBJ1-2; D not resolved. This CDR3 is built from 14 residues. Per germline, CDR1 MNHNS and CDR2 SASEGT. The V gene lost 1 base and the J gene lost 4 bases, with 10 bases spanning the gap.

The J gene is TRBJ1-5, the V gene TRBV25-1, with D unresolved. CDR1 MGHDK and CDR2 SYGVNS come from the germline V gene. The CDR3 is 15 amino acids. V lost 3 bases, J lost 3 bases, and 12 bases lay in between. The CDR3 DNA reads TGTGCCAGCAGTGAGATTTCGTCAGACAATCAGCCCCAGCATTTT. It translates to CASSEISSDNQPQHF.

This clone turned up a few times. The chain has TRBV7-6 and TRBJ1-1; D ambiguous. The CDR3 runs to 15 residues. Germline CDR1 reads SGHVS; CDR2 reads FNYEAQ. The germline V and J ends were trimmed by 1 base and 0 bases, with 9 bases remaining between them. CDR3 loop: CASSLVEGVNTEAFF. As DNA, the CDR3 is TGTGCCAGCAGCTTAGTGGAGGGAGTGAACACTGAAGCTTTCTTT. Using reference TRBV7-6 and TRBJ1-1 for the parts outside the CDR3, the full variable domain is GAGVSQSPRYKVTKRGQDVALRCDPISGHVSLYWYRQALGQGPEFLTYFNYEAQQDKSGLPNDRFSAERPEGSISTLTIQRTEQRDSAMYRCASSLVEGVNTEAFFGQGTRLTVV.

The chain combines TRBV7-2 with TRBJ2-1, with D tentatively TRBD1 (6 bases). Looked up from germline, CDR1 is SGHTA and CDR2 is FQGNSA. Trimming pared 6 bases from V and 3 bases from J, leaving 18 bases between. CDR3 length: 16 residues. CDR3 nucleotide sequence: TGTGCCAGCAGTCTCGGGACAACCGTCTTCTACAATGAGCAGTTCTTC. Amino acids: CASSLGTTVFYNEQFF.

The CDR3 nucleotides are TGTGCCAGTAGTATATTGGAGGGACCCTACGAGCAGTACTTC. Its translation is CASSILEGPYEQYF. The chain employs TRBV19 and TRBJ2-7, with D maybe TRBD2 (6 bases). V lost 2 bases to trimming and J lost 2 bases, with 10 bases between them. CDR1 LNHDA and CDR2 SQIVND come from the germline V gene (reference sequence). CDR3 length: 14 amino acids.

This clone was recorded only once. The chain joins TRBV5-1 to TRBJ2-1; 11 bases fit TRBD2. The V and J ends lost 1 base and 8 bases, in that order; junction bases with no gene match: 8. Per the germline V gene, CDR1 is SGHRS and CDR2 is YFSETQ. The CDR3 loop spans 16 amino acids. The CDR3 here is CASSLIAGGPGDEQFF. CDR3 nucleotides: TGCGCCAGCAGCTTGATAGCGGGAGGGCCGGGAGATGAGCAGTTCTTC. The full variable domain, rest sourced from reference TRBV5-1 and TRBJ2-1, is KAGVTQTPRYLIKTRGQQVTLSCSPISGHRSVSWYQQTPGQGLQFLFEYFSETQRNKGNFPGRFSGRQFSNSRSEMNVSTLELGDSALYLCASSLIAGGPGDEQFFGPGTRLTVL.